The next 14 T cell receptor beta chains were all read from a single sample in a study of blood T cell repertoires in COVID-19. Clones were sequenced by immunoSEQ multiplex PCR, and TCRdb holds only the in-frame ones, with some missing. The sample records about 180,000 clones, approximately 84% being singletons. Sample: peripheral blood. The receptor source for this set is a human donor in a cohort sampled during active COVID-19.

This sequence joins TRBV11-2 and TRBJ2-5, with D tentatively TRBD2 (6 bases). The germline gives CDR1 SGHAT, CDR2 FQNNGV. The CDR3 has 14 amino acids. V shed 1 base and J shed 5 bases, with 11 bases lying between them. CDR3 residues: CASSLGVRGETQYF. CDR3 coding DNA: TGTGCCAGCAGCTTAGGAGTACGGGGGGAGACCCAGTACTTC.

The rearrangement joins TRBV6-5 to TRBJ1-2; no definite D call. CDR1 and CDR2 from the germline V gene are MNHEY and SVGAGI. Trimming removed 6 bases from V and 4 bases from J, with 15 bases in between. The CDR3 is 14 residues long. CDR3 protein: CASSRRPSPYGYTF. As DNA, the CDR3 is TGTGCCAGCAGCCGCCGTCCGAGCCCCTATGGCTACACCTTC.

The chain is built from TRBV6-5 and TRBJ2-7, with a possible D match to TRBD1 (5 bases). Germline V gives CDR1 MNHEY, CDR2 SVGAGI. The CDR3 loop spans 15 amino acids. V was pared by 7 bases and J by 2 bases, with 18 bases between. CDR3 bases: TGTGCCAGCAAGGAAGGGGTATTAGGGGCCTACGAGCAGTACTTC. Encoded protein: CASKEGVLGAYEQYF.

The V call is TRBV27, the J call TRBJ1-1; D uncertain. Trimming shortened V by 0 bases and J by 6 bases, and 14 bases separated the two germline ends. This CDR3 region has 15 residues. The germline V gene has CDR1 MNHEY and CDR2 SMNVEV (reference sequence). CDR3: CASSLSYPVFAEAFF. In DNA, the CDR3 is TGTGCCAGCAGTTTATCATACCCGGTTTTCGCTGAAGCTTTCTTT.

This chain connects TRBV6-5 to TRBJ2-1, with D perhaps matching TRBD1 (6 bases). The V gene's germline CDR1 is MNHEY and CDR2 SVGAGI. With 6 bases removed from V and 2 bases from J, the gap between germline ends came to 14 bases. This CDR3 has 15 amino acids. CDR3 DNA sequence: TGTGCCAGCAGAAAGCCAGGGGCCCCCTACAATGAGCAGTTCTTC. This translates into CASRKPGAPYNEQFF.

The genes are TRBV15 and TRBJ1-4, with a tentative D call TRBD1 (5 bases). The CDR3 extends over 16 amino acids. Germline CDR1 LNHNV, CDR2 YYDKDF (reference sequence). Between the trimmed V and J ends, which lost 0 bases and 5 bases, there was a span of 13 bases. The CDR3 reads CATSRDYQGGNEKLFF. As DNA, the CDR3 is TGTGCCACCAGCAGAGATTATCAGGGAGGGAATGAAAAACTGTTTTTT.

The V and J genes are TRBV5-1 and TRBJ2-7; 9 bases agree with TRBD1. The CDR3 extends over 15 amino acids. CDR1 is SGHRS, CDR2 YFSETQ, per germline. V lost 0 bases and J lost 4; bases outside the gene matches: 5. The CDR3 region has the DNA TGCGCCAGCAGCTTGGATACAGGGGGCCATTACGAGCAGTACTTC. Translating it yields CASSLDTGGHYEQYF.

The genes are TRBV6-1 and TRBJ1-2; D unclear. The CDR3 is 15 amino acids. V was trimmed by 0 bases and J by 4 bases, leaving 12 bases between them. Germline V lookup: CDR1 MNHNS, CDR2 SASEGT. The CDR3 is CASSEASVSVYGYTF. CDR3 nucleotides: TGTGCCAGCAGTGAAGCATCGGTGTCTGTCTATGGCTACACCTTC.

This clone appeared a single time. This sequence joins TRBV4-1 and TRBJ2-7, with 9 bases matching TRBD2. CDR3 length equals 14 residues. Germline V gene lookup returns CDR1 MGHRA and CDR2 YSYEKL. With V trimmed by 0 bases and J by 5 bases, 2 bases remained unmatched. The CDR3 DNA reads TGCGCCAGCAGCCAAGAGGGACTAGCAGACGAGCAGTACTTC. Residues: CASSQEGLADEQYF.

The chain couples TRBV6-5 to TRBJ2-7; 9 bases are a match to TRBD1. The CDR3 has 13 amino acids. CDR1 and CDR2 from the germline V gene are MNHEY and SVGAGI. V dropped 9 bases and J dropped 8; count of bases not matched to a gene: 11. The CDR3, as DNA: TGTGCCAGTATCCGGGACAGGGAAAGTAAGCAGTACTTC. This sequence encodes CASIRDRESKQYF.

V gene TRBV20-1 combines with J gene TRBJ2-1; TRBD2 matches 10 bases. Germline CDR1 reads DFQATT; CDR2 reads SNEGSKA (reference sequence). This CDR3 has 13 residues. Losses at the gene ends were 3 bases for V and 9 bases for J; bases not matched to a gene: 5. Here the CDR3 reads CSASMTSGREQFF. CDR3 DNA sequence: TGCAGTGCTAGTATGACTAGCGGGCGTGAGCAGTTCTTC.

The rearrangement joins TRBV6-2 or TRBV6-3 to TRBJ2-7, with 9 bases that match TRBD1. The germline V gene encodes CDR1 MNHEY and CDR2 SVGEGT. Trimming at V came to 5 bases and at J to 2 bases, leaving 7 bases not matched to a gene. The CDR3 sequence is 15 residues long. The CDR3: CASSAPGQGTYEQYF. The CDR3 DNA sequence: TGTGCCAGCAGTGCCCCGGGACAGGGAACCTACGAGCAGTACTTC.

J is TRBJ2-7 and V is TRBV5-1; TRBD2 is a possible D gene (5 bases). Per germline, CDR1 SGHRS and CDR2 YFSETQ. CDR3 size: 13 residues. The V end lost 0 bases, the J end lost 3 bases, and 7 bases lay between the germline ends. CDR3 DNA: TGCGCCAGCAGCTTGGCGGGAATCTACGAGCAGTACTTC. Its protein product is CASSLAGIYEQYF.

This clone was observed a few times. CDR3 nucleotides: TGTGCCAGCAGCTTATCGGAAGGGGGAAAACTGTTTTTT. Protein product: CASSLSEGGKLFF. The chain uses TRBV7-8 and TRBJ1-4; tentative D call: TRBD1 (6 bases). From germline, CDR1 is SGHVS and CDR2 FQNEAQ. The CDR3 extends over 13 amino acids. Trimming cost V 2 bases and J 10 bases, with 11 bases left between them.